Listed below are T cell receptor beta chains from one sample, sequenced in a study of cytomegalovirus exposure and HLA in healthy donors. The data were produced by immunoSEQ multiplex PCR, yet TCRdb's version contains in-frame clones alone and is incomplete. This sample's table has roughly 35,000 clones. Sequences were obtained from PBMCs. Receptor source: a woman aged 35 to 49 in good health and CMV-seropositive. Each CDR3 is given with its conserved first and last residue. D genes are given only for firm matches.

TRBJ2-1 TRBV5-1 TRBD2 CASSLGVGTGGRHNEQFF
TRBJ2-7 TRBV7-6 - CASSLILGGDEQYF
TRBJ2-7 TRBV5-6 TRBD2 CASSSNGLAGGIHEQYF
TRBJ2-7 TRBV6-5 - CASSYSQRNEQYF
TRBJ2-1 TRBV30 - CAWSVESGPHNEQFF
TRBJ2-1 TRBV5-1 TRBD2 CASRDPSGSNEQFF
TRBJ2-3 TRBV7-2 TRBD2 CASSPWTSGTDTQYF
TRBJ2-7 TRBV18 - CASSPYSSYEQYF
TRBJ2-7 TRBV5-1 - CASSLVRGRRDEQYF
TRBJ1-2 TRBV18 - CASWEGNYGYTF
TRBJ2-2 TRBV4-2 - CASSQDREMAGELFF
TRBJ1-2 TRBV5-6 TRBD1 CASSAGTGVVYGYTF
TRBJ2-3 TRBV6-1 - CASSLYTDTQYF
TRBJ2-7 TRBV30 TRBD2 CAWSLGGSSYEQYF
TRBJ2-7 TRBV30 - CAWSRGLYEQYF
TRBJ1-4 TRBV10-3 TRBD1 CAISKDRPNEKLFF
TRBJ2-7 TRBV28 - CASSQYSGSYEQYF
TRBJ1-2 TRBV4-3 TRBD1 CASSSTGGYGYTF
TRBJ2-7 TRBV27 TRBD2 CASSLLAGNYEQYF
TRBJ1-6 TRBV6-5 - CASSGTGGRSPLHF
TRBJ2-7 TRBV9 TRBD1 CASSVTGVSAYEQYF
TRBJ2-6 TRBV18 - CASRQGSGANVLTF
TRBJ1-3 TRBV9 - CASSVAGVGNTIYF
TRBJ1-2 TRBV5-1 - CASSLTGTISGYTF
TRBJ2-7 TRBV4-1 - CASSQDPRTGRAWEQYF
TRBJ2-5 TRBV4-1 TRBD2 CASSQGGLAGIGTQYF
TRBJ1-2 TRBV30 TRBD1 CAWSTPGQGMYGYTF
TRBJ2-7 TRBV6-5 - CASSYLGEHEQYF
TRBJ1-1 TRBV29-1 - CSVPVGTEAFF
TRBJ1-1 TRBV4-1 - CASSQVVRTDEAFF
TRBJ2-1 TRBV29-1 TRBD2 CSVETSDQFF
TRBJ2-5 TRBV5-1 - CASSLLAGVETQYF
TRBJ1-1 TRBV5-1 - CASSFTSENTEAFF
TRBJ1-3 TRBV7-9 TRBD1 CASSRQGTDSTIYF
TRBJ2-3 TRBV5-1 - CASNQGGGTDTQYF
TRBJ2-7 TRBV27 TRBD1 CASRRERQGAWYEQYF
TRBJ1-2 TRBV28 - CASSLIMSGYTF
TRBJ1-4 TRBV5-1 - CASSRDGQSNEKLFF
TRBJ2-3 TRBV19 - CASSLGTWADTQYF
TRBJ2-3 TRBV7-9 TRBD2 CASSRSGLGGTDTQYF
TRBJ2-7 TRBV4-1 - CASSPGIGGGYEQYF
TRBJ1-1 TRBV19 TRBD1 CASSMKAGGTEAFF
TRBJ1-2 TRBV20-1 - CSASANYGYTF
TRBJ2-7 TRBV27 - CASSRLTSPGEQYF
TRBJ2-7 TRBV4-3 TRBD1 CASSPGTGSYEQYF
TRBJ1-1 TRBV5-1 - CASSLFGQGEAFF
TRBJ1-2 TRBV5-1 - CASSLDSYGYTF
TRBJ2-7 TRBV6-5 - CASRGPSSYEQYF
TRBJ2-5 TRBV10-3 TRBD2 CAISPTSGRAGETQYF
TRBJ1-4 TRBV19 - CASNLRDFSEKLFF